The 17 T cell receptor beta chains given below trace back to one sample, sequenced in a study of blood T cell repertoires in COVID-19 (dated by TCRdb to 2020 to 2022). The receptor library was made with the immunoSEQ multiplex PCR assay. The table was pulled from immuneACCESS by TCRdb, which kept in-frame rearrangements only. Such tables lose some clones; where checked, under half of the loss comes from unresolved V genes, and the rest has no known cause. Present in this sample are roughly 280,000 clones, approximately 90% of which were seen just once. Roughly 3.9% of the sample is in the top ten clones. What was sequenced was PBMCs or T cells enriched from blood (not recorded which). The receptors were gathered from a woman younger than 45 with acute COVID-19.

V and J are TRBV28 and TRBJ1-5, with 10 positions matching TRBD1. Germline CDR1 is MDHEN and CDR2 is SYDVKM. CDR3 length equals 16 residues. The V gene end was trimmed by 2 bases and the J gene end by 6 bases; junction bases not matched to a gene: 7. The CDR3 DNA reads as TGTGCCAGCAGTTTAAGCGACAGGGGGCTACGTCAGCCCCAGCATTTT. It yields the protein CASSLSDRGLRQPQHF.

The CDR3 region has the DNA TGTGCCAGCTCACGACAGAATTCTCGGACTGAAGCTTTCTTT. Translation: CASSRQNSRTEAFF. The V gene is TRBV18, the J gene TRBJ1-1; tentative D call: TRBD1 (5 bases). The CDR3 spans 14 residues. From germline, CDR1 is KGHSH and CDR2 LQKENI. V shed 4 bases and J shed 5 bases, with 14 bases lying between them.

V and J are TRBV7-9 and TRBJ1-1; 7 bases agree with TRBD1. The germline CDR1 and CDR2 sequences are SEHNR and FQNEAQ (reference sequence). The CDR3 length is 15 residues. Trimming removed 4 bases from V and 1 base from J; junction bases left unmatched: 6. The chain's CDR3 is CASSSRQGKNTEAFF. CDR3 DNA: TGTGCCAGCAGCTCCCGACAGGGAAAGAACACTGAAGCTTTCTTT.

The V call is TRBV7-9, the J call TRBJ1-4; D is unclear. Trimming left V 4 bases short and J 0 bases short, with 12 bases between. CDR1 is SEHNR and CDR2 is FQNEAQ in the germline V gene (reference sequence). This CDR3 spans 16 amino acids. The chain's CDR3 is CASSSPMRATNEKLFF. DNA for the CDR3: TGTGCCAGCAGCTCGCCGATGAGGGCAACTAATGAAAAACTGTTTTTT.

J is TRBJ1-2 and V is TRBV19; TRBD1 might be the D (6 bases). This CDR3 comprises 14 residues. Germline loops: CDR1 LNHDA, CDR2 SQIVND (reference sequence). V was cut by 7 bases and J by 7 bases, with 19 bases left in between. The CDR3 protein is CASTDSPGVFGYTF. The CDR3 nucleotides are TGTGCCAGTACCGATTCCCCAGGGGTGTTTGGCTACACCTTC.

The sample holds a few counts of this clone. V is TRBV11-2 and J is TRBJ1-4; TRBD1 matches 8 bases. There are 15 residues in the CDR3. Germline V gene lookup returns CDR1 SGHAT and CDR2 FQNNGV. The V and J ends lost 3 bases and 7 bases, in that order; junction bases with no gene match: 7. The CDR3 DNA is TGTGCCAGCAGCTTCAGGACAGGGAGTGGTGAAAAACTGTTTTTT. This translates into CASSFRTGSGEKLFF.

The chain uses TRBV5-1 and TRBJ2-7; 16 bases map to TRBD2. CDR3 length equals 17 residues. Germline V gene sequence: CDR1 SGHRS, CDR2 YFSETQ. V shed 4 bases and J 5 bases; nucleotides not matched to a gene: 9. In DNA form, the CDR3 reads TGCGCCAGCAGCCTGCAAGGGGGACTAGCGGGAGGGGACGAGCAGTACTTC. It codes for CASSLQGGLAGGDEQYF.

The rearrangement uses TRBV2 and TRBJ1-5; 7 positions agree with TRBD1. CDR3 length: 14 residues. From germline, CDR1 is SNHLY and CDR2 FYNNEI. The V gene end was trimmed by 4 bases and the J gene end by 6 bases; junction bases not matched to a gene: 6. The CDR3 DNA is TGTGCCAGCAGTGTACAGGGGTCAGGTCAGCCCCAGCATTTT. Protein sequence: CASSVQGSGQPQHF.

The chain couples TRBV28 to TRBJ2-6, with a tentative D call TRBD2 (5 bases). With 6 bases removed from V and 2 bases from J, the gap between germline ends came to 17 bases. The CDR3 consists of 17 residues. Germline CDR1 is MDHEN and CDR2 is SYDVKM. The CDR3 is CASRPRGGFAGANVLTF. Here the CDR3 DNA reads TGTGCCAGCAGGCCCCGTGGCGGGTTCGCTGGGGCCAACGTCCTGACTTTC.

The chain recombines TRBV24-1 with TRBJ1-5; 9 positions agree with TRBD1. The trim removed 3 bases at V and 4 bases at J, leaving 12 bases unmatched. Germline V gives CDR1 KGHDR, CDR2 SFDVKD. The CDR3 has 18 amino acids. DNA for the CDR3: TGTGCCACCAGTGATACCACAGGGGGCCTAAAGGATAATCAGCCCCAGCATTTT. Translated, it gives CATSDTTGGLKDNQPQHF.

The V call is TRBV11-2, the J call TRBJ2-3; 11 bases align to TRBD2. The CDR3 contains 17 residues. The V segment lost 8 bases and the J segment 0 bases; nucleotides outside the gene matches: 10. The V gene's germline CDR1 is SGHAT and CDR2 FQNNGV. CDR3 sequence (DNA): TGTGCCAGCGGCGGACTAGCGGGTACCTTCAGCACAGATACGCAGTATTTT. Its translation: CASGGLAGTFSTDTQYF.

The gene calls are TRBV3-1 (or the pseudogene TRBV3-2) and TRBJ1-2, with D hard to call. Looked up from germline, CDR1 is LGHDT and CDR2 is YNNKEL (reference sequence). Trimming stripped 0 bases from V and 4 bases from J, with 9 bases between. The CDR3 is 14 amino acids. CDR3 residues: CASSQEAGSYGYTF. CDR3 DNA: TGTGCCAGCAGCCAAGAGGCGGGTAGCTATGGCTACACCTTC.

The chain has TRBV7-2 and TRBJ1-1; D is possibly TRBD1 (6 bases). The CDR3 has 15 amino acids. CDR1 and CDR2 from the germline V gene are SGHTA and FQGNSA. V lost 4 bases and J lost 1, with 13 bases in between. The CDR3 coding sequence is TGTGCCAGCAGCTCGGGACAAATTTCGAACACTGAAGCTTTCTTT. This gives the protein CASSSGQISNTEAFF.

The J gene is TRBJ2-7, the V gene TRBV7-9; D perhaps matches TRBD2 (6 bases). Germline CDR1 reads SEHNR; CDR2 reads FQNEAQ (reference sequence). The CDR3 length is 19 residues. V gave up 1 base and J gave up 3 bases, with 25 bases separating them. Here the CDR3 DNA reads TGTGCCAGCAGCTTAGTACCCCCAAGGGAAGGGACTGTCTACTACGAGCAGTACTTC. The encoded protein is CASSLVPPREGTVYYEQYF.

The V gene is TRBV28, the J gene TRBJ1-3; perhaps TRBD1 as D (5 bases). The CDR3 has 20 amino acids. Trimming pared 3 bases from V and 0 bases from J, leaving 24 bases between. CDR1 MDHEN and CDR2 SYDVKM come from the germline V gene. DNA for the CDR3: TGTGCCAGCAGTTTTTCCACGGACACGATATCCCTACACTCTGGAAACACCATATATTTT. It yields the protein CASSFSTDTISLHSGNTIYF.

Many counts were recorded for this clone. The chain uses TRBV12-3 or TRBV12-4 and TRBJ2-5; possibly TRBD1 for D (6 bases). V dropped 3 bases and J dropped 5 bases, with 10 bases sitting between them. The CDR3 length is 13 residues. The CDR3 DNA sequence: TGTGCCAGCAGTTTGGACAGTATGGAGACCCAGTACTTC. Translating gives CASSLDSMETQYF.

The genes are TRBV11-3 and TRBJ2-7; 7 positions match TRBD2. The junction had 7 bases not matched to a gene; V was cut back by 4 bases and J by 7 bases. This CDR3 has 13 residues. CDR1 SGHNT and CDR2 YENEEA come from the germline V gene. The CDR3 DNA follows: TGTGCCAGCAGCTATGCGGGAGCGGGGGAGCAGTACTTC. Its protein is CASSYAGAGEQYF.